This TCR beta chain was recorded in a study of control samples from healthy donors and cancer patients. The table came from immunoSEQ multiplex PCR; TCRdb's copy has only in-frame clones and leaves some out. This sample has 110,000 to 150,000 clones, with about 90% found just once. The clonotype originates from a man aged 18 to 30 in good health. The material sequenced was blood.

The CDR3 is CASSYSGWIGNTIYF. In DNA form, the CDR3 reads TGTGCCAGCAGTTACTCGGGGTGGATAGGGAACACCATATATTTT. The chain couples TRBV6-5 to TRBJ1-3; the D is unclear. Trimming left V 0 bases short and J 7 bases short, with 13 bases between. The germline CDR1 and CDR2 sequences are MNHEY and SVGAGI. The CDR3 runs 15 residues.